This TCR beta chain was profiled in a study of T cells after yellow fever vaccination. Study-wide background: Low-cell-number fractions underwent preparation using SMART-Seq v4 Ultra Low Input. Study-level results: A limited proportion of clonotypes was detected within both the CD4 and CD8 compartments. Reappearing after the booster were most of the clones from primary vaccination (roughly 96% CD4, 88% CD8).

As TCR cDNA was made by 5'RACE template switching, a universal primer site and UMIs were added. TCRdb re-called the 5' RACE reads through MiXCR, storing one row per CDR3 protein. The data contain approximately 300,000 distinct CDR3 sequences, 6.8% of them seen just once; the ten biggest clones take up roughly 19%. This clonotype was found many times. Its specificity is not known. This specimen consisted of PBMCs, obtained about 49 days after the first yellow fever vaccination. This TCR came from a man between 18 and 35 years old who received the YFV17D yellow fever vaccine.

The CDR3 loop is CASSPGVGAGQYF. DNA for the CDR3: TGCGCCAGCAGCCCGGGTGTGGGCGCGGGGCAGTACTTC. V is TRBV5-1 and J is TRBJ2-7; tentative D call: TRBD2 (5 bases). V was clipped by 4 bases and J by 9 bases, with 17 bases between them. The CDR3 loop spans 13 amino acids. Per the germline V gene, CDR1 is SGHRS and CDR2 is YFSETQ.